This TCR beta chain was obtained from a study of T cells in Graves' hyperthyroidism and ophthalmopathy. Per the germline V gene, CDR1 is SGHRS and CDR2 is YFSETQ. The CDR3 is 15 amino acids. The V end lost 0 bases, the J end lost 5 bases, and 13 bases lay between the germline ends. This clonotype was picked up a small number of times. Amplified TCR beta CDR3 regions derived from RNA transcripts. With the HTBI primer set, the TCR CDR3 went through a first round of RT-PCR. TCRdb re-called the multiplex PCR reads through MiXCR, storing one row per CDR3 protein. The sample shows approximately 400,000 distinct CDR3 sequences, more than 20% of them seen only once. PBMCs stemmed from under 11 ml fresh peripheral blood.

Sequenced input: blood. The V and J genes are TRBV5-1 and TRBJ2-3; D unresolved. This TCR derives from a man aged 45 to 65 with Graves' hyperthyroidism. The CDR3 coding sequence is TGCGCCAGCAGCTTGGCTGGAACAGTCCAAGATACGCAGTATTTT. It codes for CASSLAGTVQDTQYF.